This entry is about one TCR beta chain. Its antigen is unknown. The table came from immunoSEQ multiplex PCR; TCRdb's copy has only in-frame clones and leaves some out. Of under 850,000 clones listed, 72% are singletons. The data originate from a study of shared clonotypes between healthy human individuals. Overall study results and limits: About 5% was the fraction of naive CD4 clonotypes found shared across four donors.

Per the germline V gene, CDR1 is DFQATT and CDR2 is SNEGSKA (reference sequence). This CDR3 is 11 amino acids long. V gave up 0 bases and J gave up 8 bases, with 7 bases separating them. The origin of this receptor is a woman aged 25 to 45 in good health. Sequencing used memory CD4+ T cells sorted from blood. Regarding subset: CD45RA-negative fraction. This rearrangement joins TRBV20-1 to TRBJ1-1, with D unclear. CDR3 DNA sequence: TGCAGTGCTAGAGAGACGGGAGAAGCTTTCTTT. This codes for CSARETGEAFF.